The T cell receptor (beta chain) described here comes from a study of cytomegalovirus exposure and HLA in healthy donors. Germline CDR1 and CDR2: SGHNT and YYREEE (reference sequence). Trimming took 2 bases from V and 2 from J; bases not matched to a gene: 4. CDR3 size: 15 residues. Using immunoSEQ multiplex PCR, the repertoire was profiled, and TCRdb retains in-frame clones only, with some absent. Altogether about 160,000 clones are present, approximately 89% being singletons, with the ten largest covering 10%. Sequenced material: PBMCs. The chain uses TRBV5-4 and TRBJ2-7; 10 bases agree with TRBD2. This receptor was identified in a woman aged 18-30 years in good health and CMV-seropositive. The CDR3 DNA sequence: TGTGCCAGCAGCTTCACTAGCGGGGCGGCCTACGAGCAGTACTTC. Its protein product is CASSFTSGAAYEQYF.